Listed below are T cell receptor beta chains from one sample, sequenced in a study of shared clonotypes between healthy human individuals. Assay: immunoSEQ multiplex PCR; the TCRdb copy retains only in-frame clones and omits some. The sample contains millions of clones, around 93% of which appear only once. What was sequenced was naive CD8+ T cells from PBMCs. Receptor source: a man in his late teens or twenties in good health. Some clones in this sample may be carry-over from other donors' samples. Each CDR3 is given with its conserved first and last residue. Each record gives: clone size, V gene, J gene, D gene, CDR3 DNA, CDR3 protein. A D gene is named only where the DNA matches it firmly. Clone size is given for some rows only: seen once, a few or many times, or a class if the clone is expanded.

clone_size: .; v_call: TRBV7-6; j_call: TRBJ1-3; d_call: TRBD1; cdr3_nt: TGTGCCAGCAGCGCCGCCGGACAGGGTGTGATTAGCTCTGGAAACACCATATATTTT; cdr3_aa: CASSAAGQGVISSGNTIYF
clone_size: .; v_call: TRBV30; j_call: TRBJ1-2; d_call: .; cdr3_nt: TGTGCCTGGAGTGTATCCTATGGCTACACCTTC; cdr3_aa: CAWSVSYGYTF
clone_size: .; v_call: TRBV5-5; j_call: TRBJ2-1; d_call: .; cdr3_nt: TGTGCCAGCAGCTTGGAAGGCTTGGTAGGGGGTTCCTACAATGAGCAGTTCTTC; cdr3_aa: CASSLEGLVGGSYNEQFF
clone_size: .; v_call: TRBV19; j_call: TRBJ2-7; d_call: .; cdr3_nt: TGTGCCAGTAGTATTGCCCCTGGGGACGAGCAGTACTTC; cdr3_aa: CASSIAPGDEQYF
clone_size: once; v_call: TRBV7-9; j_call: TRBJ2-7; d_call: .; cdr3_nt: TGTGCCAGCAGCTTAGTGGATAGTTCTTCCTACGAGCAGTACTTC; cdr3_aa: CASSLVDSSSYEQYF
clone_size: .; v_call: TRBV4-1; j_call: TRBJ2-7; d_call: TRBD2; cdr3_nt: TGCGCCAGCAGCCAACCTAGCGGGAGGCTACCCTACGAGCAGTACTTC; cdr3_aa: CASSQPSGRLPYEQYF
clone_size: .; v_call: TRBV13; j_call: TRBJ2-5; d_call: .; cdr3_nt: TGTGCCAGCAGCCCCGGGGGCGAGCCCTATCAAGAGACCCAGTACTTC; cdr3_aa: CASSPGGEPYQETQYF
clone_size: .; v_call: TRBV27; j_call: TRBJ1-1; d_call: .; cdr3_nt: TGTGCCAGCAGTTTTGCCCTGCCTACAGGCCCCGGTGGATCTTTCTTT; cdr3_aa: CASSFALPTGPGGSFF
clone_size: .; v_call: TRBV5-1; j_call: TRBJ1-2; d_call: .; cdr3_nt: TGCGCCAGCAGCTTGGGGTTAGGGACATCAGGTGGCTACACCTTC; cdr3_aa: CASSLGLGTSGGYTF
clone_size: .; v_call: TRBV9; j_call: TRBJ2-3; d_call: TRBD1; cdr3_nt: TGTGCCAGCAGCGGAAACAGGGGGGATACGCAGTATTTT; cdr3_aa: CASSGNRGDTQYF
clone_size: .; v_call: TRBV28; j_call: TRBJ2-3; d_call: TRBD2; cdr3_nt: TGTGCCAGCAGTTTCCCGGGACTAGCGGACCTCACAGATACGCAGTATTTT; cdr3_aa: CASSFPGLADLTDTQYF
clone_size: .; v_call: TRBV7-2; j_call: TRBJ2-1; d_call: TRBD2; cdr3_nt: TGTGCCAGCAGCGCGACTAGCGGGACAGTGAATGAGCAGTTCTTC; cdr3_aa: CASSATSGTVNEQFF
clone_size: .; v_call: TRBV5-8; j_call: TRBJ2-7; d_call: .; cdr3_nt: TGTGCCAGCAGCTTGTACCGGGACCGACGTCCCTACGAGCAGTACTTC; cdr3_aa: CASSLYRDRRPYEQYF
clone_size: .; v_call: TRBV27; j_call: TRBJ2-3; d_call: TRBD2; cdr3_nt: TGTGCCAGCAGTTCTGGGACTAGCGGGTTAGATACGCAGTATTTT; cdr3_aa: CASSSGTSGLDTQYF
clone_size: .; v_call: TRBV29-1; j_call: TRBJ2-7; d_call: .; cdr3_nt: TGCAGCGTTGAAGAACAGGACTACGAGCAGTACTTC; cdr3_aa: CSVEEQDYEQYF
clone_size: .; v_call: TRBV11-2; j_call: TRBJ2-1; d_call: TRBD2; cdr3_nt: TGTGCCAGCAGCATAGACGGGACTATTGATGAGCAGTTCTTC; cdr3_aa: CASSIDGTIDEQFF
clone_size: .; v_call: TRBV13; j_call: TRBJ2-5; d_call: .; cdr3_nt: TGTGCCAGCAGCTCCCGACAGGCCCAAGAGACCCAGTACTTC; cdr3_aa: CASSSRQAQETQYF
clone_size: .; v_call: TRBV7-6; j_call: TRBJ2-7; d_call: .; cdr3_nt: TGTGCCAGCAGCCCGTCAGGTTTACACGAGCAGTACTTC; cdr3_aa: CASSPSGLHEQYF
clone_size: .; v_call: TRBV7-9; j_call: TRBJ1-3; d_call: .; cdr3_nt: TGTGCCAGCAGCTTCGAGTCCTCTGGAAACACCATATATTTT; cdr3_aa: CASSFESSGNTIYF
clone_size: few; v_call: TRBV7-9; j_call: TRBJ1-1; d_call: .; cdr3_nt: TGTGCCAGCAGCCCGCCGGACGGGAGAGTGACTGAAGCTTTCTTT; cdr3_aa: CASSPPDGRVTEAFF
clone_size: .; v_call: TRBV19; j_call: TRBJ2-1; d_call: .; cdr3_nt: TGTGCCAGTAGTTTGGACAGTTACAATGAGCAGTTCTTC; cdr3_aa: CASSLDSYNEQFF
clone_size: .; v_call: TRBV27; j_call: TRBJ2-7; d_call: .; cdr3_nt: TGTGCCAGCAGTTCCCTCGCAGTCTACGAGCAGTACTTC; cdr3_aa: CASSSLAVYEQYF
clone_size: once; v_call: TRBV27; j_call: TRBJ2-7; d_call: .; cdr3_nt: TGTGCCAGCAGATCCCTATCCTTTAGCTCCTACGAGCAGTACTTC; cdr3_aa: CASRSLSFSSYEQYF
clone_size: .; v_call: TRBV27; j_call: TRBJ2-7; d_call: .; cdr3_nt: TGTGCCAGCAGCGTGCGGGTGGGGGCGAACGAGCAGTACTTC; cdr3_aa: CASSVRVGANEQYF
clone_size: .; v_call: TRBV9; j_call: TRBJ2-1; d_call: .; cdr3_nt: TGTGCCAGCAGCCCGGGGGTCTATGAGCAGTTCTTC; cdr3_aa: CASSPGVYEQFF
clone_size: .; v_call: TRBV10-3; j_call: TRBJ2-4; d_call: .; cdr3_nt: TGTGCCATCAGTGAGTCAAATGGGCGGGATGGGTACATTCAGTACTTC; cdr3_aa: CAISESNGRDGYIQYF
clone_size: .; v_call: TRBV9; j_call: TRBJ2-1; d_call: TRBD2; cdr3_nt: TGTGCCAGCAGCGCGGCCGGGACTAGCTCCTACAATGAGCAGTTCTTC; cdr3_aa: CASSAAGTSSYNEQFF
clone_size: .; v_call: TRBV7-9; j_call: TRBJ2-3; d_call: .; cdr3_nt: TGTGCCAGCAGCTTAGTCGGTACCACAGATACGCAGTATTTT; cdr3_aa: CASSLVGTTDTQYF